A selection of T cell receptor beta chains follows, all from one sample in a study of blood T cell repertoires in COVID-19. Clones were sequenced by immunoSEQ multiplex PCR, and TCRdb holds only the in-frame ones, with some missing. There are some 190,000 clones in the sample; roughly 88% occur only once, and roughly 11% lies in the top ten. The sequencing sample was made of peripheral blood. These receptors originate from a human donor with active or convalescent COVID-19. The donor label of this sample is uncertain. The CDR3 runs from the conserved cysteine through the conserved F or W. Fields, in order: J gene, clone size, V gene, D gene, CDR3 protein, CDR3 DNA. A D gene is named only where the DNA matches it firmly. Clone size appears in some rows only: once, few, many, or a class for an expanded clone.

>TRBJ1-2|once|TRBV5-4|-
CASSEEPLDGYYGYTF
TGTGCCAGCAGCGAGGAGCCCCTAGATGGGTACTATGGCTACACCTTC
>TRBJ2-5|-|TRBV19|-
CATLLGETQYF
TGTGCCACCCTCCTGGGCGAGACCCAGTACTTC
>TRBJ2-7|-|TRBV19|-
CASSPEWQGTEQYF
TGTGCCAGTAGTCCCGAATGGCAGGGTACAGAGCAGTACTTC
>TRBJ1-3|-|TRBV4-3|-
CASARGAGGNTIYF
TGCGCCAGCGCTAGAGGAGCGGGTGGAAACACCATATATTTT
>TRBJ2-1|-|TRBV7-2|TRBD1
CASSLSLGQGYNEQFF
TGTGCCAGCAGCTTAAGTCTAGGACAGGGCTACAATGAGCAGTTCTTC
>TRBJ1-5|-|TRBV5-4|-
CASSLDSGSNQPQHF
TGTGCCAGCAGCTTGGACTCGGGGAGCAATCAGCCCCAGCATTTT
>TRBJ1-5|once|TRBV18|-
CASSPLGGNQPQHF
TGTGCCAGCTCACCACTCGGAGGCAATCAGCCCCAGCATTTT
>TRBJ2-3|-|TRBV7-6|TRBD2
CASSLVSGGAPSTDTQYF
TGTGCCAGCAGCTTAGTTTCCGGGGGGGCACCTAGCACAGATACGCAGTATTTT
>TRBJ2-5|-|TRBV5-1|TRBD1
CASSAGTAQETQYF
TGCGCCAGCAGCGCCGGGACAGCTCAAGAGACCCAGTACTTC
>TRBJ2-1|-|TRBV27|TRBD1
CASTRDSYYNEQFF
TGTGCCAGCACCCGGGACAGCTATTACAATGAGCAGTTCTTC
>TRBJ2-3|-|TRBV24-1|TRBD2
CATSDPIGASGTPTDTQYF
TGTGCCACCAGTGACCCTATAGGGGCTAGCGGGACCCCCACAGATACGCAGTATTTT
>TRBJ2-6|-|TRBV28|-
CASSSGQISGANVLTF
TGTGCCAGCAGTTCGGGACAAATCTCTGGGGCCAACGTCCTGACTTTC
>TRBJ1-6|-|TRBV6-4|TRBD1
CASSEAGGNSPLHF
TGTGCCAGCAGTGAGGCAGGGGGCAATTCACCCCTCCACTTT